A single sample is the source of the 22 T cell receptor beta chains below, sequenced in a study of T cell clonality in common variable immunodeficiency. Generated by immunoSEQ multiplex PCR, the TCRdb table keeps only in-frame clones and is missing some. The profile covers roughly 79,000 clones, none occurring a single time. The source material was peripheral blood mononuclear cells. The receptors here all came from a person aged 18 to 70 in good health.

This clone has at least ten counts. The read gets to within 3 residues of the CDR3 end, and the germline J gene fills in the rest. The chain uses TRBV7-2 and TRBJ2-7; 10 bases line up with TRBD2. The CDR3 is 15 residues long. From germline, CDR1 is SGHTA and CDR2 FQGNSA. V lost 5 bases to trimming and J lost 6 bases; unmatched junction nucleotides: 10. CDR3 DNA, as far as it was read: TGTGCCAGCAGCCCGGGTCTAGCGGGAGTCTCCGAG. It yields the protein CASSPGLAGVSE. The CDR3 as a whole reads CASSPGLAGVSEQYF.

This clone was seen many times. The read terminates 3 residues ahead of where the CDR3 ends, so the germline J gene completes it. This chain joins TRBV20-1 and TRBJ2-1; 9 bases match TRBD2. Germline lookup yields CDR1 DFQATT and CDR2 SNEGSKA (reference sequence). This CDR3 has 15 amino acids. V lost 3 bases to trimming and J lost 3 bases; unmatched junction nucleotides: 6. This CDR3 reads CSARPLAGNYNEQFF. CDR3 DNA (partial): TGCAGTGCTAGGCCTCTAGCGGGGAACTACAATGAG.

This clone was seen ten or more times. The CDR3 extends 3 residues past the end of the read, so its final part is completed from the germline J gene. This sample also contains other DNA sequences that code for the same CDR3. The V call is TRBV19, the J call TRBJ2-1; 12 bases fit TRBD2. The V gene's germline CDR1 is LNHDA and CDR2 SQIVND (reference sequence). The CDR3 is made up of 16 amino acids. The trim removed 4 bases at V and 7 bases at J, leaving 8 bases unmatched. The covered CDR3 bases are TGTGCCAGTAGTAGACCGACTAGCGGGGGAATGAATGAG. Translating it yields CASSRPTSGGMNE. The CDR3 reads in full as CASSRPTSGGMNEQFF.

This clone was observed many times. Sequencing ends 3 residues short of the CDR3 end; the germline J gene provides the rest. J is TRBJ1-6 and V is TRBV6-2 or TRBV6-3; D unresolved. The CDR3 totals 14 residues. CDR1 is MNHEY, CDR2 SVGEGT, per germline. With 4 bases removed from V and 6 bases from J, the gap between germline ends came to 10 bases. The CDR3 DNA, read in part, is TGTGCCAGCAGTTTTCGACTTTCTAATTCACCC. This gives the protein CASSFRLSNSP. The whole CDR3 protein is CASSFRLSNSPLHF.

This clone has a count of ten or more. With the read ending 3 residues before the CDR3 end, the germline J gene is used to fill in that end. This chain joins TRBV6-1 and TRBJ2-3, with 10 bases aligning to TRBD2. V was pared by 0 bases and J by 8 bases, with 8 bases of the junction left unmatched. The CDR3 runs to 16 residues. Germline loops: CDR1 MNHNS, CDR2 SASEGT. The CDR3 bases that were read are TGTGCCAGCAGTGAAGCATCCGGGACTAGCGTATCTACG. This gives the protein CASSEASGTSVST. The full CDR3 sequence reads CASSEASGTSVSTQYF.

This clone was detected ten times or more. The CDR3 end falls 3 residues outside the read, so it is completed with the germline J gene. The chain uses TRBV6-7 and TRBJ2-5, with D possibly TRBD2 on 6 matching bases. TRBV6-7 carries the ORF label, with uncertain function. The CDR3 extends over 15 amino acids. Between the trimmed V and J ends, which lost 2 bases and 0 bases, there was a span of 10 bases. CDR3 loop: CASSYRGLYQETQYF. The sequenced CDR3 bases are TGTGCCAGCAGTTACCGGGGGTTGTACCAAGAGACC.

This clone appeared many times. This chain's CDR3 is CASSYGTENTGELFF. Incomplete CDR3 DNA: TGTGCCAGCAGTTACGGGACAGAGAACACCGGGGAG. The chain joins TRBV6-2 or TRBV6-3 to TRBJ2-2; TRBD1 matches at 7 bases. The observed sequence ends 3 residues before the CDR3 terminus, with the missing tail filled in from the germline J gene. This CDR3 region has 15 residues. J lost 1 base, V lost 2 bases, and 1 base had no gene match. CDR1 and CDR2 from the germline V gene are MNHEY and SVGEGT.

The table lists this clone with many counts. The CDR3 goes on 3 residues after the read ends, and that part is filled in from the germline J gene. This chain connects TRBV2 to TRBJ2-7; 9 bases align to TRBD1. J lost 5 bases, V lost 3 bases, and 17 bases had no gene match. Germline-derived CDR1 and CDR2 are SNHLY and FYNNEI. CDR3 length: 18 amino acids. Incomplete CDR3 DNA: TGTGCCAGCAGTGACCCGGGACAGGGAAGACCGCGCCTTAACGAG. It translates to CASSDPGQGRPRLNE. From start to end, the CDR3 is CASSDPGQGRPRLNEQYF.

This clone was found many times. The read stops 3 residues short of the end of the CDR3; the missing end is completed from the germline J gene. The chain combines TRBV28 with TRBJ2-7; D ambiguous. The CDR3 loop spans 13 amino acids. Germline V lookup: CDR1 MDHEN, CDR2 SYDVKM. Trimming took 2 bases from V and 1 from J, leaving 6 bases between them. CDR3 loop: CASSLGQSYEQYF. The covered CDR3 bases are TGTGCCAGCAGTTTAGGGCAGTCCTACGAG. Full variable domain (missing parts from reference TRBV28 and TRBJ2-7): DVKVTQSSRYLVKRTGEKVFLECVQDMDHENMFWYRQDPGLGLRLIYFSYDVKMKEKGDIPEGYSVSREKKERFSLILESASTNQTSMYLCASSLGQSYEQYFGPGTRLTVT.

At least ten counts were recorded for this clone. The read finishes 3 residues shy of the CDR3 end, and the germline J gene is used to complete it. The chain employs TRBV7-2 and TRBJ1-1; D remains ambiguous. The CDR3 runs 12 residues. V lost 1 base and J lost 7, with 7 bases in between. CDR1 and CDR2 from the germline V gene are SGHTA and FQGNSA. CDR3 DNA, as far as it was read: TGTGCCAGCAGCTTAGTTCGGGGTGAA. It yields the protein CASSLVRGE. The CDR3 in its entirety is CASSLVRGEAFF.

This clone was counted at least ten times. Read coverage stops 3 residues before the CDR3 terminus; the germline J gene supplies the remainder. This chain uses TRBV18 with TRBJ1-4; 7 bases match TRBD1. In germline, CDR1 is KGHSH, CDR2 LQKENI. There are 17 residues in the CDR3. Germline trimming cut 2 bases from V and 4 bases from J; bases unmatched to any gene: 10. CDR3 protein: CASSPSTGERNNEKLFF. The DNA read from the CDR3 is TGTGCCAGCTCACCAAGTACAGGGGAGAGAAATAATGAAAAA.

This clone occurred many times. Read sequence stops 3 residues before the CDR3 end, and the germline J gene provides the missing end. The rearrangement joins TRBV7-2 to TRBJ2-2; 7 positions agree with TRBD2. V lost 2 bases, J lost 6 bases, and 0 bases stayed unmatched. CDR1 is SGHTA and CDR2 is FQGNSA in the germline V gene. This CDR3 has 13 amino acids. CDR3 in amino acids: CASSLLAAGELFF. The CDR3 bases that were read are TGTGCCAGCAGCTTACTAGCGGCCGGGGAG.

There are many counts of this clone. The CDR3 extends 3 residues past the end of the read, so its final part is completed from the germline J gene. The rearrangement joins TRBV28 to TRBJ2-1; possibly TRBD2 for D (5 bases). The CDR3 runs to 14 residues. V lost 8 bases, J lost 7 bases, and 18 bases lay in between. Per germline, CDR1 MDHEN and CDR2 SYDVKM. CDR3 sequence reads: CASGEAVRGNEQFF. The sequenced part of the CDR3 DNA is TGTGCCAGCGGGGAAGCGGTCCGGGGAAATGAG.

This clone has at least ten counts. The CDR3 DNA, read in part, is TGCAGCTTAGAGACAGGCCAAGAGACC. Protein sequence: CSLETGQET. The whole CDR3 is CSLETGQETQYF. This chain uses TRBV29-1 with TRBJ2-5; possible D gene TRBD1, 6 bases. Sequencing ends 3 residues short of the CDR3 end; the germline J gene provides the rest. This CDR3 spans 12 amino acids. Germline V gene sequence: CDR1 SQVTM, CDR2 ANQGSEA. Between the trimmed V and J ends, which lost 8 bases and 1 base, there was a span of 11 bases.

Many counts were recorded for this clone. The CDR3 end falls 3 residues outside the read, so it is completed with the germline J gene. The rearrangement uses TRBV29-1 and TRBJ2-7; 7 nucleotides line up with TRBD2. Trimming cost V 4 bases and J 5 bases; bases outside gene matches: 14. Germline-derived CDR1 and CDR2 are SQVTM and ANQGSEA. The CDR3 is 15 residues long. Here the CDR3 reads CSVAFVGGDRHEQYF. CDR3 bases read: TGCAGCGTTGCATTCGTTGGGGGGGATAGGCACGAG.

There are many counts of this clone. CDR3 DNA, as far as it was read: TGTGCCACCAGCAGAGAGGGGGAGAACAGGGCCAATCAGCCC. Encoded protein: CATSREGENRANQP. The whole CDR3 is CATSREGENRANQPQHF. The chain links TRBV15 to TRBJ1-5; TRBD1 might be the D (6 bases). The read terminates 3 residues before the CDR3 end, so the remaining end is supplied by the germline J gene. This CDR3 spans 17 amino acids. Trimming took 0 bases from V and 3 from J, leaving 15 bases between them. The germline V gene encodes CDR1 LNHNV and CDR2 YYDKDF (reference sequence).

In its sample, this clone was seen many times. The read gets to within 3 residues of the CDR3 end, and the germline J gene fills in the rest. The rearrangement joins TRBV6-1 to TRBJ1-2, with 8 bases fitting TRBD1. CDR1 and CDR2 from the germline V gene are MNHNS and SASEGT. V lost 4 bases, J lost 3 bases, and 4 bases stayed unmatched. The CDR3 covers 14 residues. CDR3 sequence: CASSVVTGDYGYTF. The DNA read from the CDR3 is TGTGCCAGCAGTGTAGTGACAGGGGACTATGGC.

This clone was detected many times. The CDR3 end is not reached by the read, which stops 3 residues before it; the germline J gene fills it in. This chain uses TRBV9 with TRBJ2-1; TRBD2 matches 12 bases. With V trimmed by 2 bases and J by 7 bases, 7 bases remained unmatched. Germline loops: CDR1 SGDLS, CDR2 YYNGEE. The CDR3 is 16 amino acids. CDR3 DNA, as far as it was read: TGTGCCAGCAGCGTGCGACTAGCGGGAGCGTGGAATGAG. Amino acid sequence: CASSVRLAGAWNE. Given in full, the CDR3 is CASSVRLAGAWNEQFF.

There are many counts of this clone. The CDR3 reads CASRPTGGLGGELFF. Incomplete CDR3 DNA: TGTGCCAGCAGACCCACAGGGGGCTTAGGCGGGGAG. The genes are TRBV6-2 or TRBV6-3 and TRBJ2-2; TRBD1 matches at 9 bases. The CDR3 end lies 3 residues beyond the end of the read and is filled in from the germline J gene. Trimming cost V 6 bases and J 7 bases; bases outside gene matches: 9. The CDR3 runs to 15 residues. Germline CDR1 MNHEY, CDR2 SVGEGT.

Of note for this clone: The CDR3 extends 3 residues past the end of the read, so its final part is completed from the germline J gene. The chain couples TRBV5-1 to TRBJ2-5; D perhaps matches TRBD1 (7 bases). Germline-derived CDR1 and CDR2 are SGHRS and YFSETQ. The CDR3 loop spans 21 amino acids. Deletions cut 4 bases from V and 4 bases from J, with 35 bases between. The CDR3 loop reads CASSPGGRQGRPSTSRETQYF. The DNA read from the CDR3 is TGCGCCAGCAGCCCCGGGGGCCGACAGGGTCGTCCGTCCACGTCGCGAGAGACC.

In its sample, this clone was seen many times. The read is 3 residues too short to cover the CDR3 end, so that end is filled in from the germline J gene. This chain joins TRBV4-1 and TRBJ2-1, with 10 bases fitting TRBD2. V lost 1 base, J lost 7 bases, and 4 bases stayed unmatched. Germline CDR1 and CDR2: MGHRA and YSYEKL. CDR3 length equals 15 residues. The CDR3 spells CASSQVGAGGNEQFF. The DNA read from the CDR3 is TGCGCCAGCAGCCAAGTAGGAGCGGGAGGGAATGAG.

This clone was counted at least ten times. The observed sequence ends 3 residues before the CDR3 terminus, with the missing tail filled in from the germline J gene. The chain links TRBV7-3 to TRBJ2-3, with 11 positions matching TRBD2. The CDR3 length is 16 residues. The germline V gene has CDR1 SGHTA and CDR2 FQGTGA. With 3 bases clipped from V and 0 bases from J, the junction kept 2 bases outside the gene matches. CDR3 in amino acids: CASSFGTSGSTDTQYF. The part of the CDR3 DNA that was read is TGTGCCAGCAGCTTCGGGACTAGCGGAAGCACAGATACG.